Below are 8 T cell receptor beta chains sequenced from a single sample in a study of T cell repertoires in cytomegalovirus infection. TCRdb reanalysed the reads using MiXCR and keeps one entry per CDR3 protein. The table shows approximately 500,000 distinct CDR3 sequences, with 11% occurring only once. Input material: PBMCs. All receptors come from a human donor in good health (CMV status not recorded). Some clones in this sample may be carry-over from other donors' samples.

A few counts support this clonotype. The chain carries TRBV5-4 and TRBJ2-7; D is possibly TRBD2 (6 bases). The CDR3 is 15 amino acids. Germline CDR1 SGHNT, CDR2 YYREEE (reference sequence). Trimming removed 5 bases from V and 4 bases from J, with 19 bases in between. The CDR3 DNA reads TGTGCCAGCAGTCCCGCGCCGGGGGTAATGTACGAGCAGTACTTC. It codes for CASSPAPGVMYEQYF. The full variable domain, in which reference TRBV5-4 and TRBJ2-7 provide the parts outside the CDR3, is ETGVTQSPTHLIKTRGQQVTLRCSSQSGHNTVSWYQQALGQGPQFIFQYYREEENGRGNFPPRFSGLQFPNYSSELNVNALELDDSALYLCASSPAPGVMYEQYFGPGTRLTVT.

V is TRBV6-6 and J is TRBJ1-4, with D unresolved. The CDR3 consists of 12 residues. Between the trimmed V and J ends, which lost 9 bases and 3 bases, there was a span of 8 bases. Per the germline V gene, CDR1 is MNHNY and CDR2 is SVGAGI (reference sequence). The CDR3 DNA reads TGTGCCAGTCAAAGGGCTAATGAAAAACTGTTTTTT. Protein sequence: CASQRANEKLFF.

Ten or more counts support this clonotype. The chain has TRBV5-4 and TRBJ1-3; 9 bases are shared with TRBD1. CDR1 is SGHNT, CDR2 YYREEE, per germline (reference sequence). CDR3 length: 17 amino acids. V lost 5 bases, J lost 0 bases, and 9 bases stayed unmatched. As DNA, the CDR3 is TGTGCCAGCAGACTCACCACAGGGGGCAGCTCTGGAAACACCATATATTTT. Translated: CASRLTTGGSSGNTIYF.

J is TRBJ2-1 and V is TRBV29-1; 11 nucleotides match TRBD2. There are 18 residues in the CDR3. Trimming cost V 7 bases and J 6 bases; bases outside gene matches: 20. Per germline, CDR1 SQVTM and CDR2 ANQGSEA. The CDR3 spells CSAPRGTSGRNGFNEQFF. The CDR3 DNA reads TGCAGCGCCCCGAGGGGGACTAGCGGTCGGAACGGCTTCAATGAGCAGTTCTTC.

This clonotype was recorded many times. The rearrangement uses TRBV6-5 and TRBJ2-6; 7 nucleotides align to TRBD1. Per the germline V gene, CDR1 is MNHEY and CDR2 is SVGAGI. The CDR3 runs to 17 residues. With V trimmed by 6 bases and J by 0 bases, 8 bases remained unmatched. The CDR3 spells CASRADRSLSGANVLTF. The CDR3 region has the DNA TGTGCCAGCAGGGCGGACAGGTCGCTCTCTGGGGCCAACGTCCTGACTTTC.

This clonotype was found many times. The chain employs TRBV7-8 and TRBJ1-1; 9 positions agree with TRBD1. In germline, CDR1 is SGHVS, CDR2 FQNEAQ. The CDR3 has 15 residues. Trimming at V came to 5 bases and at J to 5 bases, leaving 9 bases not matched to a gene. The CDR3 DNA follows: TGTGCCAGCAGCCCGGACAGGGGCTCGGGGACTGAAGCTTTCTTT. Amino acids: CASSPDRGSGTEAFF. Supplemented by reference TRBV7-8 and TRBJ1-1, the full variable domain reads GAGVSQSPRYKVAKRGQDVALRCDPISGHVSLFWYQQALGQGPEFLTYFQNEAQLDKSGLPSDRFFAERPEGSVSTLKIQRTQQEDSAVYLCASSPDRGSGTEAFFGQGTRLTVV.

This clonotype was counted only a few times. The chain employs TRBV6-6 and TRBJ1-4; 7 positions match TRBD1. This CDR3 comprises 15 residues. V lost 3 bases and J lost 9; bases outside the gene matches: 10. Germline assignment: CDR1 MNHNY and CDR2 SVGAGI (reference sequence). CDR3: CASSYVTGQSQKLFF. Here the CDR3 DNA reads TGTGCCAGCAGTTATGTCACGGGACAGAGTCAAAAACTGTTTTTT.

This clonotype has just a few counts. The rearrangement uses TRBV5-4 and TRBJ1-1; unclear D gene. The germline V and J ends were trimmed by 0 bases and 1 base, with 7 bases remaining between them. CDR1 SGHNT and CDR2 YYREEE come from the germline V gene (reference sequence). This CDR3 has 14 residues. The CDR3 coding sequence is TGTGCCAGCAGCTTGGGGGTCGGGAACACTGAAGCTTTCTTT. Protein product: CASSLGVGNTEAFF.